This entry concerns a single T cell receptor (beta chain). TCRdb keeps only in-frame clones here, not all; method: immunoSEQ multiplex PCR. The profile shows 140,000 to 150,000 clones, nearly 95% of them singletons. This entry belongs to a study of T cell responses to AZD1222 COVID-19 vaccine. Germline V gives CDR1 LNHDA, CDR2 SQIVND (reference sequence). The trim removed 1 base at V and 3 bases at J, leaving 5 bases unmatched. This CDR3 contains 16 residues. V usage is TRBV19 and J usage is TRBJ2-3; 9 bases align to TRBD2. The specimen was peripheral blood, collected on day 0 of AZD1222 vaccination. This sequence originates from an adult in good health. CDR3 nucleotides: TGTGCCAGTAGTATAGGGTTTGCGGGAGGGACAGATACGCAGTATTTT. It specifies CASSIGFAGGTDTQYF.